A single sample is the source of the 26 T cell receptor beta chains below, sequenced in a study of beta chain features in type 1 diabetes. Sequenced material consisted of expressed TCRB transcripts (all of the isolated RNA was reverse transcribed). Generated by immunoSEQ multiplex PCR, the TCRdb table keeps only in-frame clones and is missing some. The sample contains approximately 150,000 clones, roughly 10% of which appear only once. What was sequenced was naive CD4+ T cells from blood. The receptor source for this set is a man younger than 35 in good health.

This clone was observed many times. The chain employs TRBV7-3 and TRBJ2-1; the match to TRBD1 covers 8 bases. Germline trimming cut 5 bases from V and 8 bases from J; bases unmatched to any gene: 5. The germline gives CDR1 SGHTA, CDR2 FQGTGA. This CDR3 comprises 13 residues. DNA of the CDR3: TGTGCCAGCAGCGCGACAGGGGAACATGAGCAGTTCTTC. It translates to CASSATGEHEQFF.

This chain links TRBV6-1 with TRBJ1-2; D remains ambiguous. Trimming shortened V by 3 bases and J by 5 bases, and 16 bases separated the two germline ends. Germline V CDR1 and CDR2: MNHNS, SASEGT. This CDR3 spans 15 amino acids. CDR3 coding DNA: TGTGCCAGCAGTGAGGTCGGACTGGCGATTTATGGCTACACCTTC. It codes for CASSEVGLAIYGYTF.

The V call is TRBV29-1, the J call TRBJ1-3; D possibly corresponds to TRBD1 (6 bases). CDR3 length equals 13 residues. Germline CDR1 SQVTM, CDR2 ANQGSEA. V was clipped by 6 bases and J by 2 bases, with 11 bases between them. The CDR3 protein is CSVSQGAGNTIYF. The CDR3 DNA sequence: TGCAGCGTCTCACAGGGAGCTGGAAACACCATATATTTT. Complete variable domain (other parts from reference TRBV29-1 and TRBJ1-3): SAVISQKPSRDICQRGTSLTIQCQVDSQVTMMFWYRQQPGQSLTLIATANQGSEATYESGFVIDKFPISRPNLTFSTLTVSNMSPEDSSIYLCSVSQGAGNTIYFGEGSWLTVV.

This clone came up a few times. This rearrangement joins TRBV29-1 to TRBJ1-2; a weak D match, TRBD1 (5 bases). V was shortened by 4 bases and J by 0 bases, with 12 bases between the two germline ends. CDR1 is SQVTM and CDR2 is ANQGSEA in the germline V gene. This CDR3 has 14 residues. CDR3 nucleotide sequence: TGCAGCGTTGCAGGAGGGGAACCTAACTATGGCTACACCTTC. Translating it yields CSVAGGEPNYGYTF.

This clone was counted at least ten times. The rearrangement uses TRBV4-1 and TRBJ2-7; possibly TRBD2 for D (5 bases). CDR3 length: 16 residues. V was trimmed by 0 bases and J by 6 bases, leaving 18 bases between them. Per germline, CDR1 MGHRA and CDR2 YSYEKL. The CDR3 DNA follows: TGCGCCAGCAGCCAAGAAGGTTCCGCAGGACTGGGCGAGCAGTACTTC. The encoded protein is CASSQEGSAGLGEQYF.

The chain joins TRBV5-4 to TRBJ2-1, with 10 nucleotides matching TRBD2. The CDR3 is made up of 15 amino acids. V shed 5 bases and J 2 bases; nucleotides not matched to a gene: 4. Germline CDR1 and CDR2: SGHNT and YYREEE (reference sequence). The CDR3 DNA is TGTGCCAGCAGTCTAGCGGGGGCCGCCTACAATGAGCAGTTCTTC. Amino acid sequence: CASSLAGAAYNEQFF. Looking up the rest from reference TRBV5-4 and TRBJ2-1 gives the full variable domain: ETGVTQSPTHLIKTRGQQVTLRCSSQSGHNTVSWYQQALGQGPQFIFQYYREEENGRGNFPPRFSGLQFPNYSSELNVNALELDDSALYLCASSLAGAAYNEQFFGPGTRLTVL.

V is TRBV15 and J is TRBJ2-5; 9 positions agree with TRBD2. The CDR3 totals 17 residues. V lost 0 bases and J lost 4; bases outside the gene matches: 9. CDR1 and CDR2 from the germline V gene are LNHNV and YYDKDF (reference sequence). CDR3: CATSRDGGAGGAETQYF. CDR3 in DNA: TGTGCCACCAGCAGAGATGGTGGAGCGGGGGGAGCAGAGACCCAGTACTTC.

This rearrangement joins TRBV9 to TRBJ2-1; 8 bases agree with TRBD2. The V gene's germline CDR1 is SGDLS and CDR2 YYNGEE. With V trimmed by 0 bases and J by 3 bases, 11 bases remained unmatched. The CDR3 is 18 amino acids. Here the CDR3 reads CASSVGFGGGLIYNEQFF. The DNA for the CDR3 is TGTGCCAGCAGCGTAGGTTTCGGCGGGGGGTTGATCTACAATGAGCAGTTCTTC.

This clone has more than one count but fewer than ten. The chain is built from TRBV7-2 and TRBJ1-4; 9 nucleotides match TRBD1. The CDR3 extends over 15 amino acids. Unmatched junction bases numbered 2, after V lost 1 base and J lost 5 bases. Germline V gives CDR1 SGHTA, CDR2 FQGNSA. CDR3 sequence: CASSLGGTGNEKLFF. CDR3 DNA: TGTGCCAGCAGCTTAGGAGGGACAGGGAATGAAAAACTGTTTTTT.

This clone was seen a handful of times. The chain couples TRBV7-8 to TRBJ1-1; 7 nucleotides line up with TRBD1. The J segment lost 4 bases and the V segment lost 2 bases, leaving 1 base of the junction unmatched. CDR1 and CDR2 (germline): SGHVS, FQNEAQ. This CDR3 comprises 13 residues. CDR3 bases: TGTGCCAGCAGCTTAAACAGGGGCACTGAAGCTTTCTTT. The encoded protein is CASSLNRGTEAFF.

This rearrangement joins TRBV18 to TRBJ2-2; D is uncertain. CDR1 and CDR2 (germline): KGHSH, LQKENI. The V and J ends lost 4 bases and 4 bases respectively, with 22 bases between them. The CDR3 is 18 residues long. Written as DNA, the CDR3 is TGTGCCAGCTCACTTTATTCCCTAGGCATCGGCAGCACCGGGGAGCTGTTTTTT. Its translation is CASSLYSLGIGSTGELFF.

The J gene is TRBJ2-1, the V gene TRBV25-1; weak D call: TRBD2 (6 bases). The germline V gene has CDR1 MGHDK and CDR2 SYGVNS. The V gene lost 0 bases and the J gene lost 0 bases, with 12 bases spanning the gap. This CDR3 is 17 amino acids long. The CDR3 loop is CASSEYSRGSSYNEQFF. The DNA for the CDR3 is TGTGCCAGCAGTGAATATAGTCGGGGGAGCTCCTACAATGAGCAGTTCTTC. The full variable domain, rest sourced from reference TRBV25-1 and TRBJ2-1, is EADIYQTPRYLVIGTGKKITLECSQTMGHDKMYWYQQDPGMELHLIHYSYGVNSTEKGDLSSESTVSRIRTEHFPLTLESARPSHTSQYLCASSEYSRGSSYNEQFFGPGTRLTVL.

DNA for the CDR3: TGTGCCAGCACGAGTCTCCTCAATCAGCCCCAGCATTTT. Protein product: CASTSLLNQPQHF. This rearrangement joins TRBV6-1 to TRBJ1-5; no clear D. This CDR3 is 13 amino acids long. Per germline, CDR1 MNHNS and CDR2 SASEGT. Trimming left V 7 bases short and J 3 bases short, with 10 bases between.

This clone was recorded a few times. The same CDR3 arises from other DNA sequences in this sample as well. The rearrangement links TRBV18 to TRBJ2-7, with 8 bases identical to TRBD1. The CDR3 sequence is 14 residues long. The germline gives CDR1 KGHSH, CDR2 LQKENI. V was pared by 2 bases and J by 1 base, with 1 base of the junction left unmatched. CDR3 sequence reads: CASSPGTGSYEQYF. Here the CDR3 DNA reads TGTGCCAGCTCACCAGGGACAGGTTCCTACGAGCAGTACTTC.

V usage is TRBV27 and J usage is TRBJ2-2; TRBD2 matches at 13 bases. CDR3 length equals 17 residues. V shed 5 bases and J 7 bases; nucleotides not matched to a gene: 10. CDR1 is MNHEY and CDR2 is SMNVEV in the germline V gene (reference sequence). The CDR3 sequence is CASSASTSGGAHGELFF. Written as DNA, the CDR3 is TGTGCCAGCAGTGCCTCAACTAGCGGGGGGGCCCACGGGGAGCTGTTTTTT.

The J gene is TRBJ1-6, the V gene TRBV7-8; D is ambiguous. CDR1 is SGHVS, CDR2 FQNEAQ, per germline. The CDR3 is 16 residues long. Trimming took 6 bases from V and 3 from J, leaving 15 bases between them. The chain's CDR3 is CASRSPLDHYNSPLHF. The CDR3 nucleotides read TGTGCCAGCAGGTCACCCCTAGACCACTATAATTCACCCCTCCACTTT.

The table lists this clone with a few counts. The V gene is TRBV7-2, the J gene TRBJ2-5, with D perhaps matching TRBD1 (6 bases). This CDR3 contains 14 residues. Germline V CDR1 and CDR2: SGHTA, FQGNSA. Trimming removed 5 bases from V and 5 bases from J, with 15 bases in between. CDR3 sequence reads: CASSAIQGRETQYF. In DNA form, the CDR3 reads TGTGCCAGCAGCGCCATACAGGGTAGGGAGACCCAGTACTTC. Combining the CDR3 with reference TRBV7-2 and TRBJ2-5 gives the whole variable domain GAGVSQSPSNKVTEKGKDVELRCDPISGHTALYWYRQSLGQGLEFLIYFQGNSAPDKSGLPSDRFSAERTGGSVSTLTIQRTQQEDSAVYLCASSAIQGRETQYFGPGTRLLVL.

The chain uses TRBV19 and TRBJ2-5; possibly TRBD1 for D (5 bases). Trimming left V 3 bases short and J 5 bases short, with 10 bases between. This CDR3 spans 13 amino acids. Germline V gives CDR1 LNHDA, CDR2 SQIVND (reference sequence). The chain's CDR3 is CASSIREWETQYF. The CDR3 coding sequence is TGTGCCAGTAGTATCAGGGAATGGGAGACCCAGTACTTC.

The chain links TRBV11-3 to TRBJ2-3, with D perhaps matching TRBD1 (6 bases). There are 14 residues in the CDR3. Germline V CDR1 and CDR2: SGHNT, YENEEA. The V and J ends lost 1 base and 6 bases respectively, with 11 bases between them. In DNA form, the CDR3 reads TGTGCCAGCAGCTTAGCAGGGGCGAGGGATACGCAGTATTTT. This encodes CASSLAGARDTQYF.

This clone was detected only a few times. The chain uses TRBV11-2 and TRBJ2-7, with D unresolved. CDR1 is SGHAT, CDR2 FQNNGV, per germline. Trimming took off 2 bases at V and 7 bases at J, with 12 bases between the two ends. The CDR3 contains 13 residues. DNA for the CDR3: TGTGCCAGCAGCTTATGGCCCCCGAGGGAGCAGTACTTC. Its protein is CASSLWPPREQYF.

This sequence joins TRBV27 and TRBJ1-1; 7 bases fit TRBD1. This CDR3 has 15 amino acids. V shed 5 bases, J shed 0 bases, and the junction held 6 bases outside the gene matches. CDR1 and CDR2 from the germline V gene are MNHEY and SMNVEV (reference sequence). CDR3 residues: CASSTRQGVNTEAFF. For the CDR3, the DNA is TGTGCCAGCAGTACCCGACAGGGCGTGAACACTGAAGCTTTCTTT.

The CDR3 sequence is CASPPRGAVETQYF. For the CDR3, the DNA is TGTGCCAGCCCGCCCCGGGGGGCTGTAGAGACCCAGTACTTC. The rearrangement uses TRBV6-5 and TRBJ2-5, with a possible D match to TRBD2 (7 bases). This CDR3 is 14 amino acids long. Germline V gives CDR1 MNHEY, CDR2 SVGAGI. With 8 bases removed from V and 4 bases from J, the gap between germline ends came to 17 bases.

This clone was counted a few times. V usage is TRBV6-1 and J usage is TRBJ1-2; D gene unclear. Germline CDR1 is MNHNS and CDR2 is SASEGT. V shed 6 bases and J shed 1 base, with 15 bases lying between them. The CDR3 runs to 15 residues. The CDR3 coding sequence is TGTGCCAGCAGGTCTGACACCACTTTTAACTATGGCTACACCTTC. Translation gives CASRSDTTFNYGYTF.

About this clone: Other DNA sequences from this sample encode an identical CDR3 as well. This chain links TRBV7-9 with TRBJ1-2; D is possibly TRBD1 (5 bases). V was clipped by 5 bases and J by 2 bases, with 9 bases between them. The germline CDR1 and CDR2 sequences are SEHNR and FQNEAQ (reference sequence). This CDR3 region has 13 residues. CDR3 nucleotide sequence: TGTGCCAGCAGCGCCGACAGCAACTATGGCTACACCTTC. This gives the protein CASSADSNYGYTF.

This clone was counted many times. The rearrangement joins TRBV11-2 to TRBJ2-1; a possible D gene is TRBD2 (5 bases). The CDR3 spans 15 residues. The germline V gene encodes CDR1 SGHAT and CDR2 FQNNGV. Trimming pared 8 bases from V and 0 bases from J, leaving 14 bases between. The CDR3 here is CASGLEGSSYNEQFF. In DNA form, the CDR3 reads TGTGCCAGCGGACTTGAAGGTTCCTCCTACAATGAGCAGTTCTTC.

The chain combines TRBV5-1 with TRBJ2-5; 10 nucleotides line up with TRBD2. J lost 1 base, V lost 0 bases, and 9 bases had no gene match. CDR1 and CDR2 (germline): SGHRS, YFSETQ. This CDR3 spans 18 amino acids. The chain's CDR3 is CASSLVPSGGTRQETQYF. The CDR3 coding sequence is TGCGCCAGCAGCTTGGTACCTAGCGGGGGAACGCGCCAAGAGACCCAGTACTTC.